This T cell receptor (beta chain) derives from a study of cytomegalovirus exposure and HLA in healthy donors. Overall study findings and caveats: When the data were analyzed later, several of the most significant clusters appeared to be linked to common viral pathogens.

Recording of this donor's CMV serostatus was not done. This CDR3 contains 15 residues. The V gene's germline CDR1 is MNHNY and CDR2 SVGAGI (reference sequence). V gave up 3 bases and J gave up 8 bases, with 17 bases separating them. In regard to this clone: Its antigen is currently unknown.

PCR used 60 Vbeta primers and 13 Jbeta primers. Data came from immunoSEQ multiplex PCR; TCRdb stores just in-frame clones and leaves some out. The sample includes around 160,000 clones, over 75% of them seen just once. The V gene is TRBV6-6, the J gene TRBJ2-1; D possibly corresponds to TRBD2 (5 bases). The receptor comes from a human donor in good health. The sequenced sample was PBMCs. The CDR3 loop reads CASSYETSQEYEQFF. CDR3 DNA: TGTGCCAGCAGTTATGAAACTAGTCAGGAGTATGAGCAGTTCTTC.